This TCR beta chain was sequenced during a study of cytomegalovirus exposure and HLA in healthy donors. The PCR made use of 60 Vbeta and 13 Jbeta primers. Method: immunoSEQ multiplex PCR; TCRdb's copy keeps in-frame clones and lacks some. The sample carries approximately 160,000 clones, around 75% recorded once. Study-level points and caveats: Later work found most CMV-associated TCR beta chains apparently HLA-restricted.

CDR1 is SGHRS and CDR2 is YFSETQ in the germline V gene. CDR3 size: 16 residues. V dropped 0 bases and J dropped 3; count of bases not matched to a gene: 7. Donors showed nominal health when sampled, although they likely had unrecorded immune exposures. Points on this clone: As yet, its antigen is unknown.

The V and J genes are TRBV5-1 and TRBJ2-7; 9 bases line up with TRBD2. This TCR came from a human donor in good health. Sample: PBMCs. The CDR3 DNA sequence: TGCGCCAGCAGCTTGGGGGCTAGCGGGGACCTCTACGAGCAGTACTTC. Translated, it gives CASSLGASGDLYEQYF.